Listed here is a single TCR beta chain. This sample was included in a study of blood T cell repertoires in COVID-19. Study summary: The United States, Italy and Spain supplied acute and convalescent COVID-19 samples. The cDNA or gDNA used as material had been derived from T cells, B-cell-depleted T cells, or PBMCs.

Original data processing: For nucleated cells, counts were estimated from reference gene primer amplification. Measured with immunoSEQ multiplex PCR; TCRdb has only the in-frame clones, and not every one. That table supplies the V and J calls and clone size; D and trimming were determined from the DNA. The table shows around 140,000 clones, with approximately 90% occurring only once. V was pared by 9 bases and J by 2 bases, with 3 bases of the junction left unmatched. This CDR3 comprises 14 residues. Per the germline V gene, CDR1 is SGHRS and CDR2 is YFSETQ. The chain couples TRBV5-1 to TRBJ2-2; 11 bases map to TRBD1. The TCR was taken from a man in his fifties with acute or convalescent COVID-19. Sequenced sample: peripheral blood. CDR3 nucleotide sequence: TGCGCCACCGGACAGGGGGCAAACACCGGGGAGCTGTTTTTT. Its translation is CATGQGANTGELFF.